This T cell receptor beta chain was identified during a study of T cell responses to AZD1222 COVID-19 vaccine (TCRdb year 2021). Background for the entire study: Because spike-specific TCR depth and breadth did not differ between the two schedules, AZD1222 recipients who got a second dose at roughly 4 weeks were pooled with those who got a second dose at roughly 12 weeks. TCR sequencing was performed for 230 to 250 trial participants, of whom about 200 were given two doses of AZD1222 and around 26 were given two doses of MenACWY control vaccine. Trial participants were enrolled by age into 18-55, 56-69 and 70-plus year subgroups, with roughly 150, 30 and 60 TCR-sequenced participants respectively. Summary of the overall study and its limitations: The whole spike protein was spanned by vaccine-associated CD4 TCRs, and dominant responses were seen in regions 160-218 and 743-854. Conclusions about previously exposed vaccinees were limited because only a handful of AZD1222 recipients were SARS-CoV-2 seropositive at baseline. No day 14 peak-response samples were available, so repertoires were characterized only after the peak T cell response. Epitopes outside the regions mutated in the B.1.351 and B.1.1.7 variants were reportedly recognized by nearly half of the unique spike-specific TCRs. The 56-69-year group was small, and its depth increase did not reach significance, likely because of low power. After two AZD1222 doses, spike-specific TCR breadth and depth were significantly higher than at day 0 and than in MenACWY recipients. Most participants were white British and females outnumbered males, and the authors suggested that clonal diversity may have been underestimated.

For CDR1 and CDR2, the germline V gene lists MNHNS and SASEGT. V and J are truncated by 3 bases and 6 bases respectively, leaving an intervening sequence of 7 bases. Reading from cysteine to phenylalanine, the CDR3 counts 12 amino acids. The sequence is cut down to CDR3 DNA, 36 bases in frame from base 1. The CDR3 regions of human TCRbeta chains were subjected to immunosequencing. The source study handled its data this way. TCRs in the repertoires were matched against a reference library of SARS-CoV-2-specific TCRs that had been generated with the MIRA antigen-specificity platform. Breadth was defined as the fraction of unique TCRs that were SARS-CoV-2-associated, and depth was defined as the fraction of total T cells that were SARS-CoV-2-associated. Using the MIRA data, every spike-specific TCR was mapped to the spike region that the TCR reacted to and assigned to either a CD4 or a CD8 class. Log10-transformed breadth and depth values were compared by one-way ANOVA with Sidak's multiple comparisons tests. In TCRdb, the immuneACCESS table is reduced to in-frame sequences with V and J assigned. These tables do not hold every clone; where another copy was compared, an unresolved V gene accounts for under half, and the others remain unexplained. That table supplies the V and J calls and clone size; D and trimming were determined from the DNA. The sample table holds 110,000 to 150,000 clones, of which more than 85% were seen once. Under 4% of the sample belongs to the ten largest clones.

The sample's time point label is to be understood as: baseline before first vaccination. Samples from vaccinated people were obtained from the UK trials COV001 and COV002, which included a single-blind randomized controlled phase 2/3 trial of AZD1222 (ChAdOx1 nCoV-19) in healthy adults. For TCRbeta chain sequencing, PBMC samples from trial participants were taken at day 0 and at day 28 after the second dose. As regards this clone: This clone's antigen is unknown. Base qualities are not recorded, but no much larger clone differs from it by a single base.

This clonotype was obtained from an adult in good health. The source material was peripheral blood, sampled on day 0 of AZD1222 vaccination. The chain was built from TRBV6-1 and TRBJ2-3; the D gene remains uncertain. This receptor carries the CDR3 CASSDSTDTQYF. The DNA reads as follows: TGTGCCAGCAGTGACAGTACGGATACGCAGTATTTT.